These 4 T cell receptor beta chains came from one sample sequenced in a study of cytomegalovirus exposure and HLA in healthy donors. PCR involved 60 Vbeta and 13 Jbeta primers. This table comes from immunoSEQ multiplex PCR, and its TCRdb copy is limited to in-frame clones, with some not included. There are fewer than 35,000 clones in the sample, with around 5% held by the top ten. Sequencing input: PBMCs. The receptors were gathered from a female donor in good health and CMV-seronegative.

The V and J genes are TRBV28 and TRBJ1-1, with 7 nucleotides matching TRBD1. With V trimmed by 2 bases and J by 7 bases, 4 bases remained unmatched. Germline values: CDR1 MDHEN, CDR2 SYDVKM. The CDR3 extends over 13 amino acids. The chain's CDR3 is CASSLGTVLEAFF. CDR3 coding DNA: TGTGCCAGCAGTTTAGGGACAGTACTTGAAGCTTTCTTT.

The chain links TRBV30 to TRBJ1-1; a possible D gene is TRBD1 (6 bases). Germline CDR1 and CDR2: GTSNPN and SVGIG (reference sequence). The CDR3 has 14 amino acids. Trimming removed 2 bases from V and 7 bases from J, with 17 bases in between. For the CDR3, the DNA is TGTGCCTGGAGTCCCAATCAGGGGAGAGGTGAAGCTTTCTTT. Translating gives CAWSPNQGRGEAFF.

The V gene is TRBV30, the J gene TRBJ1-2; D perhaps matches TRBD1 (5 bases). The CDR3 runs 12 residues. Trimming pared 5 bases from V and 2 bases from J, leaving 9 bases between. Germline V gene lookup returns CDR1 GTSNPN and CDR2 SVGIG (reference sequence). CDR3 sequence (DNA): TGTGCCTGGGCAGGGCAAAACTATGGCTACACCTTC. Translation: CAWAGQNYGYTF.

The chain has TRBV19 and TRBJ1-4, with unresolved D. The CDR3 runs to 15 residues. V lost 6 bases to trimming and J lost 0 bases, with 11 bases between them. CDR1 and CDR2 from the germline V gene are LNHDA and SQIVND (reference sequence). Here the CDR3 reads CASSPEYATNEKLFF. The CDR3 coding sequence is TGTGCCAGTAGCCCCGAGTATGCAACTAATGAAAAACTGTTTTTT.